In this sample, the clone carrying this T cell receptor (beta chain) turned up a few times. The entry originates in a study of blood T cells in healthy people across ages. Germline trimming cut 6 bases from V and 3 bases from J; bases unmatched to any gene: 14. CDR1 and CDR2 from the germline V gene are DFQATT and SNEGSKA (reference sequence). The CDR3 consists of 16 residues. A second PCR, run for about 7 to 11 cycles, used a sample-barcoded 5' primer plus a J-beta primer mix. TCRdb reprocessed the 5' RACE reads with MiXCR, giving one entry per CDR3 protein. The sample shows 550,000 to 800,000 distinct CDR3 sequences, roughly 21% of them seen only once.

The receptor was derived from a man between 65 and 80 years old in good health. This sequence joins TRBV20-1 and TRBJ2-3, with TRBD2 matching 8 bases. The sequenced material came from blood. CDR3 protein: CSAHSPSGSGTDTQYF. CDR3 sequence (DNA): TGCAGTGCCCATAGCCCCAGCGGGAGTGGAACAGATACGCAGTATTTT.